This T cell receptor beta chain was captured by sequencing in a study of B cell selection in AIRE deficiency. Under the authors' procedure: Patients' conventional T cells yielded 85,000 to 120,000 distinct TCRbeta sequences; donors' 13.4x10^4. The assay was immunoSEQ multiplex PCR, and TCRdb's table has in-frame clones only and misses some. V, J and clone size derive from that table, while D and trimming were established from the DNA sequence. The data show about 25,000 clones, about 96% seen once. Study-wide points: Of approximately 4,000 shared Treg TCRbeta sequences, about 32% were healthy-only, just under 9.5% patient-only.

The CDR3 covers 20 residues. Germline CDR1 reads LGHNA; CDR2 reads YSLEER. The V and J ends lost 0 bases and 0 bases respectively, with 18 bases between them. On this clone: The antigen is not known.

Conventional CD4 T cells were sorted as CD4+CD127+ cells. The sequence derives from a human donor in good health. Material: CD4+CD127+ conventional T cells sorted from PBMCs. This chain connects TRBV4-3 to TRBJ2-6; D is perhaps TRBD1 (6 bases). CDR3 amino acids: CASSQDGDTRTTSGANVLTF. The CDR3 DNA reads TGCGCCAGCAGCCAAGATGGGGACACTCGGACGACCTCTGGGGCCAACGTCCTGACTTTC.